These T cell receptor beta chains were read from a single sample in a study of T-cell reconstitution after alpha-beta-depleted transplantation in children. TCRdb re-analysed the PCR reads in MiXCR, keeping a single row per CDR3 protein. The sample yields 350,000 to 400,000 distinct CDR3 sequences, around 21% seen once. Sequenced material: PBMCs from the stem cell graft donor, taken from the stem cell graft. The receptors stem from a human donor who donated a stem cell graft to a child with acute myeloid leukemia. Each CDR3 is given with its conserved first and last residue.

CSANGGSPMNTEAFF	TRBV20-1	TRBJ1-1
CSVYRTGYRQETQYF	TRBV29-1	TRBJ2-5
CASKIGGRVNEQFF	TRBV12-3/TRBV12-4	TRBJ2-1
CSAQPRDRTNTGELFF	TRBV20-1	TRBJ2-2
CSASGTSGRSTQYF	TRBV20-1	TRBJ2-3
CASSLADRGVGELFF	TRBV5-1	TRBJ2-2
CASSSGGQGRETQYF	TRBV28	TRBJ2-5
CASEERVGGDTQYF	TRBV7-9	TRBJ2-3
CASNYRTLVGYTF	TRBV28	TRBJ1-2
CSAPQGATYQETQYF	TRBV20-1	TRBJ2-5
CASSFSLNTGELFF	TRBV11-2	TRBJ2-2
CASSTGQIGSSGANVLTF	TRBV6-1	TRBJ2-6
CATAPAGSYEQYF	TRBV27	TRBJ2-7
CASKTGLAGELFF	TRBV28	TRBJ2-2
CASSSGTGVAGELFF	TRBV7-2	TRBJ2-2
CSVEGGRRDEQYF	TRBV29-1	TRBJ2-7
CASSQGLDSTDTQYF	TRBV4-2	TRBJ2-3
CASSLSRSGRNEQFF	TRBV7-6	TRBJ2-1
CSARDLDAGGSYNSPLHF	TRBV20-1	TRBJ1-6
CASSAAPSSYNEQFF	TRBV4-1	TRBJ2-1
CATSRDGGGNSYEQYF	TRBV15	TRBJ2-7
CASSLTSSGRYEQYF	TRBV4-1	TRBJ2-7
CASNAGSGYEQYF	TRBV12-3/TRBV12-4	TRBJ2-7
CATSRDGKNTGELFF	TRBV15	TRBJ2-2
CSARDLGGRRLGNEQFF	TRBV20-1	TRBJ2-1
CASSQVATDPYNEQFF	TRBV3-1	TRBJ2-1
CSVRDRGLAGELFF	TRBV29-1	TRBJ2-2
CASSSRLAGVKGSYNEQFF	TRBV12-3/TRBV12-4	TRBJ2-1
CATSRDDRLPQHF	TRBV15	TRBJ1-5